Here is one T cell receptor beta chain with its context. Germline V lookup: CDR1 SGHKS, CDR2 YYEKEE (reference sequence). The V end was cut by 0 bases, the J end by 3 bases, with 8 bases between. The length of the CDR3 is 14 residues. The data originate from a study of cytomegalovirus exposure and HLA in healthy donors. Only in-frame clones appear in the TCRdb table, and some are missing; sequencing was by immunoSEQ multiplex PCR. The sample yields 70,000 or so clones, 94% seen once. Sequencing input: PBMCs. This sequence was found in a woman between 18 and 29 years old in good health and CMV-seronegative. The V gene is TRBV5-5, the J gene TRBJ2-3, with D unresolved. The CDR3 sequence is CASSLGGFTDTQYF. The CDR3 DNA sequence: TGTGCCAGCAGCTTGGGAGGATTTACAGATACGCAGTATTTT. The full variable domain, completed using reference TRBV5-5 and TRBJ2-3, is DAGVTQSPTHLIKTRGQQVTLRCSPISGHKSVSWYQQVLGQGPQFIFQYYEKEERGRGNFPDRFSARQFPNYSSELNVNALLLGDSALYLCASSLGGFTDTQYFGPGTRLTVL.